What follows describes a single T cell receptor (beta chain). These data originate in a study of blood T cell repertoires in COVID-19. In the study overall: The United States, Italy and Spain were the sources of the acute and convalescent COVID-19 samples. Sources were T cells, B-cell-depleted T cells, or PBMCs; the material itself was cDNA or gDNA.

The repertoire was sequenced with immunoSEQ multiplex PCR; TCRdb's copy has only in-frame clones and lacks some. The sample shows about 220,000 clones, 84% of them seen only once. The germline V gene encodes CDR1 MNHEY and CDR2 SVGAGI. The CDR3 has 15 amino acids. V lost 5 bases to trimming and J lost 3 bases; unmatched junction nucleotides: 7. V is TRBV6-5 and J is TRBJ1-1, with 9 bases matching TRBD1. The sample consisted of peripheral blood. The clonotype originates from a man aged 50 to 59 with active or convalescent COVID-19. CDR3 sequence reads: CASSLAGTGYTEAFF. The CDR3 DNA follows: TGTGCCAGCAGTCTTGCCGGGACAGGGTACACTGAAGCTTTCTTT.